This TCR beta chain was profiled in a study of blood T cell repertoires in COVID-19. At the level of the study: The United States, Italy and Spain supplied acute and convalescent COVID-19 samples.

TCRdb keeps only in-frame clones here, not all; method: immunoSEQ multiplex PCR. Among about 210,000 clones listed, 80% to 90% were seen once. The V gene lost 5 bases and the J gene lost 8 bases, with 18 bases spanning the gap. Germline V gives CDR1 MGHDK, CDR2 SYGVNS. The CDR3 is 15 residues long. The specimen was peripheral blood. The chain employs TRBV25-1 and TRBJ2-2; a weak D match, TRBD1 (5 bases). The TCR originated in a middle-aged woman with active or convalescent COVID-19. The CDR3 region has the DNA TGTGCCAGCAGTACGCCGGACATGAGACCGGGGGAGCTGTTTTTT. As protein: CASSTPDMRPGELFF.